This T cell receptor beta chain was profiled in a study of blood T cell repertoires in COVID-19. Germline V CDR1 and CDR2: LGHDT, YNNKEL (reference sequence). The CDR3 runs to 15 residues. Trimming removed 1 base at V and 8 bases at J, with 17 bases between. The protocol was immunoSEQ multiplex PCR, while the TCRdb copy is restricted to in-frame clones and leaves out a portion. The sample records around 180,000 clones, around 85% being singletons. The sequenced sample consisted of peripheral blood. The sequence was collected from a woman of 80 years or more with acute or convalescent COVID-19. J is TRBJ1-2 and V is TRBV3-1 (or the pseudogene TRBV3-2); D possibly corresponds to TRBD1 (6 bases). CDR3 bases: TGTGCCAGCAGCCAAGGGGGACACCGGCTAGGAGGCTACACCTTC. Translated, it gives CASSQGGHRLGGYTF.